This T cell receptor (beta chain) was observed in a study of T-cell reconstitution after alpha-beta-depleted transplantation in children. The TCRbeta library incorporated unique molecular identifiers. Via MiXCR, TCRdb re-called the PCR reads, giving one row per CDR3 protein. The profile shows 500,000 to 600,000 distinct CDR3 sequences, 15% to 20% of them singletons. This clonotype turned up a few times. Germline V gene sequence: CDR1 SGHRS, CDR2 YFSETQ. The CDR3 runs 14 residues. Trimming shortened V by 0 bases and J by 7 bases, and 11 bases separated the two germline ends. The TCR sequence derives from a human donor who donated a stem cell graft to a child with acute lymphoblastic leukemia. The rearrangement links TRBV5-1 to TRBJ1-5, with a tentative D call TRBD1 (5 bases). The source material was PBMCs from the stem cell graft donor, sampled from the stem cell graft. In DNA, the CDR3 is TGCGCCAGCAGCTTGGAAGGGGAGGGGCAGCCCCAGCATTTT. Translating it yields CASSLEGEGQPQHF. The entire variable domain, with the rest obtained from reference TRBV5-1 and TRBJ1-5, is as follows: KAGVTQTPRYLIKTRGQQVTLSCSPISGHRSVSWYQQTPGQGLQFLFEYFSETQRNKGNFPGRFSGRQFSNSRSEMNVSTLELGDSALYLCASSLEGEGQPQHFGDGTRLSIL.